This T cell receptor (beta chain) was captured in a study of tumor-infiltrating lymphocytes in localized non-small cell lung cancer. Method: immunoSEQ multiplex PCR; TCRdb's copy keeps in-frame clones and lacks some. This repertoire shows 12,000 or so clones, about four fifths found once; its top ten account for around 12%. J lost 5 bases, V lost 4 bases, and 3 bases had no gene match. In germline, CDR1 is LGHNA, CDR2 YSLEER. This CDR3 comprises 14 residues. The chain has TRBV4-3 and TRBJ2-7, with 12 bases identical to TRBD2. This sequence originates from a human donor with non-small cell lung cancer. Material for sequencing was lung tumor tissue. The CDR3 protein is CASSRRLAGDEQYF. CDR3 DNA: TGCGCCAGCAGCCGCCGACTAGCGGGAGACGAGCAGTACTTC.